The rows below give T cell receptor beta chains drawn from one sample of a study of control samples from healthy donors and cancer patients. The repertoire was sequenced with immunoSEQ multiplex PCR; TCRdb's copy has only in-frame clones and lacks some. The data show 65,000 to 95,000 clones, around 87% seen once. Sequencing was performed on blood. The receptor set was obtained from a man between 45 and 60 years old in good health. Both conserved end residues are part of each CDR3. D genes are given only for firm matches. Not every row has a clone size; where given, it reads once, few, many or a size class.

14,TRBJ2-3,-,TRBV12-5,-,CASGLAGGTDTQYF,TGTGCTAGTGGTTTGGCGGGGGGCACAGATACGCAGTATTTT
13,TRBJ1-2,-,TRBV6-2/TRBV6-3,-,CASSYGPIQGYTF,TGTGCCAGCAGTTATGGACCTATTCAGGGCTACACCTTC
16,TRBJ2-1,TRBD1,TRBV19,-,CASSIATGDYRNEQFF,TGTGCCAGTAGTATAGCAACAGGGGATTACCGCAATGAGCAGTTCTTC
18,TRBJ2-3,TRBD2,TRBV7-2,few,CASSLAPPSGGHKDTQYF,TGTGCCAGCAGCTTAGCGCCCCCTAGCGGGGGCCACAAGGATACGCAGTATTTT
16,TRBJ2-3,TRBD2,TRBV4-3,-,CASSVERGAPTDTQYF,TGCGCCAGCAGCGTGGAGCGGGGGGCCCCCACAGATACGCAGTATTTT
16,TRBJ2-7,TRBD1,TRBV30,-,CAWSAMPGQGGNEQYF,TGTGCCTGGAGTGCTATGCCGGGACAGGGAGGCAACGAGCAGTACTTC
13,TRBJ1-1,-,TRBV19,-,CASSQPRASEAFF,TGTGCCAGTAGTCAACCGAGGGCCTCTGAAGCTTTCTTT
14,TRBJ1-1,-,TRBV2,-,CASSAVALGAEAFF,TGTGCCAGCAGTGCCGTGGCTTTGGGCGCTGAAGCTTTCTTT
13,TRBJ1-3,-,TRBV30,-,CAWSGMVGNTIYF,TGTGCCTGGTCAGGGATGGTTGGAAACACCATATATTTT
16,TRBJ1-1,-,TRBV3-1/TRBV3-2,-,CASSRSESGMNTEAFF,TGTGCCAGCAGCCGGTCGGAAAGTGGGATGAACACTGAAGCTTTCTTT
14,TRBJ1-1,TRBD1,TRBV5-1,-,CASSLSTGGTEAFF,TGCGCCAGCAGCCTATCAACAGGGGGCACTGAAGCTTTCTTT